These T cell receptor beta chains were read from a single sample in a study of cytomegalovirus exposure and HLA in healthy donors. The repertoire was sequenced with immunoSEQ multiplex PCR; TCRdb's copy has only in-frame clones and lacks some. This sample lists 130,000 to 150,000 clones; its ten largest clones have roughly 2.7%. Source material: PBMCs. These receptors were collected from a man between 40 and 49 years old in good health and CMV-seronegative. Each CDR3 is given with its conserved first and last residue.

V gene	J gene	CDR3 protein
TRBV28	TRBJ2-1	CASSTDSEQFF
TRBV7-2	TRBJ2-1	CASSRGAGSRNEQFF
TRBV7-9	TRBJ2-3	CASSTWTSGVGDTQYF
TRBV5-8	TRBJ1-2	CASSLGGLPHGYTF
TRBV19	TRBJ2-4	CASSIESSGQVAKNIQYF
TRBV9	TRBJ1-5	CASSEGQVNQPQHF
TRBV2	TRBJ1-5	CASLTDRAGNGQPQHF
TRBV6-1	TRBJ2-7	CASTKGLHSYEQYF
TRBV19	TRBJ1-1	CASSIGQPPFGAFF
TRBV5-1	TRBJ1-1	CASSLVQPGEAFF
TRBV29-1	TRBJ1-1	CSVLQGITEAFF
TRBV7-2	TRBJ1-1	CASSSNIEAFF
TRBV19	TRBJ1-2	CATGDRRFGYTF
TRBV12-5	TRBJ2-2	CASGFEEGGELFF
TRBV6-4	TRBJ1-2	CASSPSGGSNYGYTF
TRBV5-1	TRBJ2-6	CASRSSGANVLTF
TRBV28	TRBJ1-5	CASSSGTGSNQPQHF
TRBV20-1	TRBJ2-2	CSARGPGELFF
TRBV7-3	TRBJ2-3	CASSLNPGGGTDTQYF
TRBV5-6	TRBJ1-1	CASSSGDSRIMNTEAFF
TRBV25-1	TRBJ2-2	CASSGTTGGSTGELFF
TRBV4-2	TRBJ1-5	CASSQDLVGGRQPQHF
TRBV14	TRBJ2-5	CASSQGDRKKETQYF
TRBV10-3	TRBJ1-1	CAIRDRGDTEAFF
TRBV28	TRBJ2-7	CASSSTYEQYF
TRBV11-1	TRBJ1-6	CASSLKAGNSPLHF
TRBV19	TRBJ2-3	CASSLGQGHTDTQYF
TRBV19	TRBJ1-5	CASRGPLDRGDQPQHF
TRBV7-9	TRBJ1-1	CASSSGQGPNTEAFF
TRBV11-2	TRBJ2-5	CASSLVSLKRLVVETQYF
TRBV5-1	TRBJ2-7	CASSAGQGPYEQYF
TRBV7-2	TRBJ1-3	CASSLAGSGTGNTIYF
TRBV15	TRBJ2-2	CATSFGGTNTGELFF
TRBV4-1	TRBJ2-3	CASSRLQPRGESTDTQYF
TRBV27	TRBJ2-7	CASTLRTSATYEQYF
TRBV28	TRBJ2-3	CASSLLRRVPDTQYF
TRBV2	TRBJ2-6	CASSIGHPVGGANVLTF
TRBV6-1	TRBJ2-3	CASSDRGPTDTQYF
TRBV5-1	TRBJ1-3	CASSLAPGQGNTIYF
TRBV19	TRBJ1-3	CASSALRLTGISSGNTIYF
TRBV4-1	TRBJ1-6	CASSQPDRDVSPLHF
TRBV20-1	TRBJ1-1	CSASPDSEAFF
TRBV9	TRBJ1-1	CASSGPIIDPGTGDGMTGGLGAFF
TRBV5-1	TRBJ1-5	CASLQGQANLNRHF
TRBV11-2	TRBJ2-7	CASSLGGGPYEQYF
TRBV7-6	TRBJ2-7	CASSLALRTSGGDHEQYF
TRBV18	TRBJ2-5	CASSPTGGQETQYF
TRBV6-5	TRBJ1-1	CASSYHWNTEAFF
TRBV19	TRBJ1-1	CASSMGQGISEAFF
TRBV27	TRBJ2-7	CASSSRDRGGEQYF